This T cell receptor beta chain was captured in a study of shared clonotypes between healthy human individuals. Measured with immunoSEQ multiplex PCR; TCRdb has only the in-frame clones, and not every one. The sample holds approximately 470,000 clones, roughly 80% seen once. Looked up from germline, CDR1 is SNHLY and CDR2 is FYNNEI. V shed 10 bases and J shed 3 bases, with 6 bases lying between them. This CDR3 region has 11 residues. The chain carries TRBV2 and TRBJ2-2; no firm D call. This TCR was recovered from a woman aged 40 to 50 in good health. Some clones in this sample may be carry-over from other donors' samples. What was sequenced was PBMCs. This chain's CDR3 is CATRYTGELFF. The CDR3 DNA sequence: TGTGCCACCAGATACACCGGGGAGCTGTTTTTT.